The 3 T cell receptor beta chains below all came from one sample that was sequenced in a study of human T cells and chemical hapten exposure. Time point reported: patch test 1, 2 weeks after DPC sensitization. Treatment specified: therapeutic diphenylcyclopropenone sensitization with weekly scalp DPC. TCRdb fed the RACE reads into MiXCR, producing one record per CDR3 protein. The repertoire holds roughly 190,000 distinct CDR3 sequences, about a fifth seen once, with under 7.5% in the top ten. Sequenced material: whole blood, taken in connection with sensitization to the hapten diphenylcyclopropenone (DPC). The receptors derive from a woman between 45 and 65 years old with alopecia areata. Some clones in this sample may be carry-over from other donors' samples.

This clonotype was seen a few times. The rearrangement links TRBV12-3 or TRBV12-4 to TRBJ2-5, with D maybe TRBD1 (6 bases). The CDR3 extends over 15 amino acids. Trimming pared 1 base from V and 5 bases from J, leaving 14 bases between. CDR3 nucleotide sequence: TGTGCCAGCAGTTTAGGAGGCCAGGGGCTGGAGACCCAGTACTTC. Its translation is CASSLGGQGLETQYF.

This clonotype was picked up a small number of times. Compared with germline, one end of the junction differs, possibly owing to a read error. The CDR3 DNA sequence: TGCAGCGTTGAGACTAGCGGGAGTATCCTCTTC. Translation: CSVETSGSILF. V gene TRBV29-1 combines with J gene TRBJ2-1; 12 bases fit TRBD2. Germline lookup yields CDR1 SQVTM and CDR2 ANQGSEA. The CDR3 is 11 residues long.

The gene calls are TRBV20-1 and TRBJ2-2; D may be TRBD2 (6 bases). Germline values: CDR1 DFQATT, CDR2 SNEGSKA (reference sequence). The V and J ends lost 3 bases and 5 bases respectively, with 13 bases between them. The CDR3 has 14 residues. CDR3 nucleotide sequence: TGCAGTGCTAGCCAGAGCGGGTTTACCGGGGAGCTGTTTTTT. It specifies CSASQSGFTGELFF.